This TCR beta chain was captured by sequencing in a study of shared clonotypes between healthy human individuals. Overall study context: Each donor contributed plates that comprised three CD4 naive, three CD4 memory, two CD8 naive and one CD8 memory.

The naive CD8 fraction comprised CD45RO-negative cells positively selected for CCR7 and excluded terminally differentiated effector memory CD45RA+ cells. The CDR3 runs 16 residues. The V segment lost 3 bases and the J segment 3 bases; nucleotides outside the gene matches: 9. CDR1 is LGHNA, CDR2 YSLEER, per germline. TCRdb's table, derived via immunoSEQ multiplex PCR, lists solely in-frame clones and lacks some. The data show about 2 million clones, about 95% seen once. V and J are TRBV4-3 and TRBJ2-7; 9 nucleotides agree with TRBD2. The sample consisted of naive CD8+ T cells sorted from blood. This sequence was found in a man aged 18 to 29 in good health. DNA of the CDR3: TGCGCCAGCAGCCAGGGGGTGGCTAGCGGGGTCTACGAGCAGTACTTC. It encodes CASSQGVASGVYEQYF.